The T cell receptor (beta chain) under discussion was sequenced for a study of OX40 agonist ivuxolimab in advanced cancers. Overall study: Three patients, one with hepatocellular carcinoma and two with cutaneous melanoma, responded partially. Study results and limitations: At doses 0.1 to 3.0 mg/kg, CD4+ and CD8+ clones expanded. Near-lowest levels of clonal expansion characterized partial responders at 0.1-3.0 mg/kg.

Produced via immunoSEQ multiplex PCR; TCRdb's table is partial and in-frame only. The sample has more than 50,000 clones; 75% to 85% are singletons. Turning to this clone: As yet, its antigen is unknown.

Germline loops: CDR1 LNHNV, CDR2 YYDKDF (reference sequence). V was pared by 0 bases and J by 6 bases, with 10 bases of the junction left unmatched. This CDR3 has 16 amino acids. The chain uses TRBV15 and TRBJ2-7; 8 bases agree with TRBD2. The input for sequencing was CD4+ or CD8+ T cells sorted from blood, taken in a trial of the OX40 agonist ivuxolimab. The sequence was collected from an adult with an advanced solid tumor such as melanoma, head and neck, liver or kidney cancer. Here the CDR3 DNA reads TGTGCCACCAGCAGAGATCCCCGGGCTAGCGGGCTCGAGCAGTACTTC. It specifies CATSRDPRASGLEQYF.